What follows are 15 T cell receptor beta chains derived from one specimen sequenced in a study of cytomegalovirus exposure and HLA in healthy donors. Researchers ran the PCR with 60 Vbeta and 13 Jbeta primers. Data came from immunoSEQ multiplex PCR; TCRdb stores just in-frame clones and leaves some out. The sample yields some 190,000 clones, under 85% seen once. Sequenced: PBMCs. The receptors shown here come from a woman under 30 in good health and CMV-seronegative.

The gene calls are TRBV30 and TRBJ1-2; D remains unclear. V gave up 2 bases and J gave up 3 bases, with 16 bases separating them. The CDR3 contains 15 residues. Germline V gene data show CDR1 as GTSNPN and CDR2 as SVGIG (reference sequence). Written as DNA, the CDR3 is TGTGCCTGGAGTTACGGCAGTTTGGGAGACTATGGCTACACCTTC. This sequence encodes CAWSYGSLGDYGYTF.

V usage is TRBV5-4 and J usage is TRBJ2-5; 7 nucleotides match TRBD2. This CDR3 contains 16 residues. V shed 4 bases and J 5 bases; nucleotides not matched to a gene: 14. CDR1 is SGHNT, CDR2 YYREEE, per germline (reference sequence). The CDR3 region has the DNA TGTGCCAGCAGCCTACGAGCGGGGTCGGACCGGGAGACCCAGTACTTC. Protein product: CASSLRAGSDRETQYF.

The table lists this clone with a few counts. This chain uses TRBV6-6 with TRBJ1-1; D gene uncertain. Germline CDR1 is MNHNY and CDR2 is SVGAGI (reference sequence). V gave up 4 bases and J gave up 1 base, with 7 bases separating them. The CDR3 extends over 13 amino acids. The CDR3 sequence: CASSLLQNTEAFF. DNA for the CDR3: TGTGCCAGCAGTTTACTACAGAACACTGAAGCTTTCTTT.

This sequence joins TRBV4-2 and TRBJ2-2; D might be TRBD2 (7 bases). CDR1 is LGHNA and CDR2 is YNFKEQ in the germline V gene. The V end was cut by 4 bases, the J end by 3 bases, with 21 bases between. The CDR3 has 18 amino acids. CDR3 residues: CASSPPRARGPYTGELFF. As DNA, the CDR3 is TGTGCCAGCAGCCCCCCGCGGGCGCGGGGGCCGTACACCGGGGAGCTGTTTTTT.

The chain uses TRBV6-5 and TRBJ1-1; D uncertain. The CDR3 spans 14 residues. The germline V gene has CDR1 MNHEY and CDR2 SVGAGI. Trimming pared 0 bases from V and 4 bases from J, leaving 9 bases between. The CDR3, as DNA: TGTGCCAGCAGTTACTCGGGAGGGAGCACTGAAGCTTTCTTT. Translated, it gives CASSYSGGSTEAFF.

In its sample, this clone was seen a few times. The J gene is TRBJ2-3, the V gene TRBV5-6; D is ambiguous. V lost 2 bases, J lost 4 bases, and 17 bases lay in between. The CDR3 contains 16 residues. The germline CDR1 and CDR2 sequences are SGHDT and YYEEEE. CDR3 region: CASSFLGEVQADTQYF. CDR3 nucleotide sequence: TGTGCCAGCAGCTTCCTCGGAGAAGTACAAGCAGATACGCAGTATTTT.

The chain couples TRBV6-1 to TRBJ1-6; 10 bases fit TRBD1. This CDR3 is 14 amino acids long. CDR1 and CDR2 (germline): MNHNS, SASEGT. Trimming at V came to 4 bases and at J to 7 bases, leaving 1 base not matched to a gene. CDR3 coding DNA: TGTGCCAGCAGTGGGGGACAGGGGAATTCACCCCTCCACTTT. Amino acids: CASSGGQGNSPLHF.

The chain links TRBV9 to TRBJ2-7; TRBD2 might be the D (6 bases). Germline V gives CDR1 SGDLS, CDR2 YYNGEE. Trimming stripped 3 bases from V and 4 bases from J, with 11 bases between. CDR3 length: 13 residues. CDR3 in amino acids: CASSGGDAYEQYF. The CDR3 DNA follows: TGTGCCAGCAGCGGGGGGGATGCTTACGAGCAGTACTTC.

The V call is TRBV6-1, the J call TRBJ2-7; 11 nucleotides agree with TRBD2. CDR3 length equals 16 residues. Germline CDR1 and CDR2: MNHNS and SASEGT. V lost 4 bases, J lost 4 bases, and 9 bases stayed unmatched. CDR3 residues: CASSAGASGGRYEQYF. Here the CDR3 DNA reads TGTGCCAGCAGTGCCGGGGCTAGCGGGGGGCGTTACGAGCAGTACTTC.

The rearrangement joins TRBV2 to TRBJ1-6; tentative D call: TRBD1 (5 bases). The length of the CDR3 is 17 residues. The V gene's germline CDR1 is SNHLY and CDR2 FYNNEI. V gave up 7 bases and J gave up 0 bases, with 16 bases separating them. This CDR3 is CASTQRGISSYNSPLHF. As DNA, the CDR3 is TGTGCCAGCACCCAACGGGGGATAAGCTCCTATAATTCACCCCTCCACTTT.

The CDR3 nucleotides read TGCGCCAGCAGCTTGGACGGGGGGCGAGACGAAAAACTGTTTTTT. It encodes CASSLDGGRDEKLFF. V is TRBV5-1 and J is TRBJ1-4, with D possibly being TRBD1 (6 bases). Germline V gene lookup returns CDR1 SGHRS and CDR2 YFSETQ. V dropped 0 bases and J dropped 8 bases, with 14 bases sitting between them. This CDR3 is 15 amino acids long.

The chain uses TRBV5-6 and TRBJ1-5, with TRBD1 identical over 7 bases. The CDR3 length is 13 residues. The germline CDR1 and CDR2 sequences are SGHDT and YYEEEE. The ends lost 4 bases at V and 7 bases at J; junction bases unmatched: 5. CDR3 DNA sequence: TGTGCCAGCAGCCGGACAGGAGGACAGCCCCAGCATTTT. Its protein is CASSRTGGQPQHF.

The rearrangement joins TRBV28 to TRBJ1-4; weak D call: TRBD1 (6 bases). Germline V gene data show CDR1 as MDHEN and CDR2 as SYDVKM. Trimming took 6 bases from V and 0 from J, leaving 8 bases between them. The CDR3 contains 14 residues. CDR3 coding DNA: TGTGCCAGCAGCGGGGGGCCAACTAATGAAAAACTGTTTTTT. It translates to CASSGGPTNEKLFF. Full variable domain (missing parts from reference TRBV28 and TRBJ1-4): DVKVTQSSRYLVKRTGEKVFLECVQDMDHENMFWYRQDPGLGLRLIYFSYDVKMKEKGDIPEGYSVSREKKERFSLILESASTNQTSMYLCASSGGPTNEKLFFGSGTQLSVL.

The chain combines TRBV5-1 with TRBJ2-1, with D perhaps TRBD2 (5 bases). The CDR3 has 15 amino acids. Trimming took 2 bases from V and 0 from J, leaving 9 bases between them. CDR1 and CDR2 from the germline V gene are SGHRS and YFSETQ. The CDR3 region is CASSFGLHSYNEQFF. The CDR3 coding sequence is TGCGCCAGCAGCTTTGGACTCCACTCCTACAATGAGCAGTTCTTC. The variable domain in full, completed from reference TRBV5-1 and TRBJ2-1, reads KAGVTQTPRYLIKTRGQQVTLSCSPISGHRSVSWYQQTPGQGLQFLFEYFSETQRNKGNFPGRFSGRQFSNSRSEMNVSTLELGDSALYLCASSFGLHSYNEQFFGPGTRLTVL.

The CDR3 here is CASSHYPLNTGELFF. The CDR3 DNA reads TGTGCCAGCAGTCATTATCCCCTAAACACCGGGGAGCTGTTTTTT. The J gene is TRBJ2-2, the V gene TRBV27; no clear D. Germline lookup yields CDR1 MNHEY and CDR2 SMNVEV (reference sequence). This CDR3 spans 15 amino acids. V lost 5 bases and J lost 2, with 12 bases in between.